The 5 T cell receptor beta chains listed next were all sequenced from one sample in a study of T cell responses to AZD1222 COVID-19 vaccine (dated by TCRdb to the early 2020s). Libraries came from the immunoSEQ multiplex PCR assay. TCRdb took over this immuneACCESS table, retaining in-frame rearrangements with V and J assigned. Such tables are incomplete; in checked studies, under half of the missing clones stem from an unresolved V gene, and the remainder is unexplained. The sample includes about 110,000 clones, with about 90% observed a single time. The ten largest clones capture about 8.1% of the sample. Interpreted using the paper, the time point label stands for: about 28 days (+/-7) after the second vaccine dose. The material was peripheral blood, obtained 28 days after the second AZD1222 dose. The receptor set was obtained from an adult who received the AZD1222 COVID-19 vaccine.

The chain employs TRBV7-8 and TRBJ2-5; D perhaps matches TRBD2 (6 bases). Trimming shortened V by 1 base and J by 5 bases, and 11 bases separated the two germline ends. Germline V gene sequence: CDR1 SGHVS, CDR2 FQNEAQ. This CDR3 has 14 amino acids. The CDR3 bases are TGTGCCAGCAGCTTAGGGCCGGGGAGGGAGACCCAGTACTTC. Protein sequence: CASSLGPGRETQYF.

The rearrangement uses TRBV6-5 and TRBJ1-5; no clear D. The germline V gene encodes CDR1 MNHEY and CDR2 SVGAGI. The germline V and J ends were trimmed by 6 bases and 2 bases, with 8 bases remaining between them. The CDR3 loop spans 13 amino acids. The CDR3 DNA reads as TGTGCCAGCAGATGGGTTCGCAATCAGCCCCAGCATTTT. It specifies CASRWVRNQPQHF.

The sample holds one count of this clone. The rearrangement joins TRBV6-5 to TRBJ2-3; the D gene is possibly TRBD1 (5 bases). V was shortened by 6 bases and J by 6 bases, with 7 bases between the two germline ends. The V gene's germline CDR1 is MNHEY and CDR2 SVGAGI. This CDR3 region has 11 residues. The CDR3, as DNA: TGTGCCAGCAGGAACAGGGATACGCAGTATTTT. The encoded protein is CASRNRDTQYF.

The V and J genes are TRBV9 and TRBJ1-2, with 7 bases that match TRBD1. With V trimmed by 3 bases and J by 0 bases, 8 bases remained unmatched. The CDR3 loop spans 16 amino acids. Per the germline V gene, CDR1 is SGDLS and CDR2 is YYNGEE. CDR3 coding DNA: TGTGCCAGCAGCGACCATATCGGACAGGCTAACTATGGCTACACCTTC. Translated, it gives CASSDHIGQANYGYTF.

This clone showed up just once. This chain uses TRBV6-2 or TRBV6-3 with TRBJ1-1, with a possible D match to TRBD1 (6 bases). V was trimmed by 0 bases and J by 11 bases, leaving 13 bases between them. CDR1 is MNHEY, CDR2 SVGEGT, per germline. The CDR3 sequence is 13 residues long. This CDR3 is CASSYSSTRGAFF. CDR3 bases: TGTGCCAGCAGTTACTCGTCTACTAGGGGGGCTTTCTTT.